Listed below are T cell receptor beta chains from one sample, sequenced in a study of regulatory T cells in long-lasting Graves disease. TCRdb fed the multiplex PCR reads into MiXCR, producing one record per CDR3 protein. Among over 350,000 distinct CDR3 sequences listed, approximately 15% were seen once. These sequences were also reported in another study, on T cells in Graves' hyperthyroidism and ophthalmopathy.

Source: peripheral blood mononuclear cells (PBMCs), taken at new diagnosis, from a patient treated with antithyroid drugs. These receptors originate from a woman between 50 and 59 years old with Graves disease. Both conserved end residues are part of each CDR3. Fields, in order: J gene, clone size, D gene, V gene, CDR3 DNA, CDR3 protein. D genes are given only for firm matches. Clone sizes are given selectively: once, few, many, or a class where the clone is expanded.

j_gene: TRBJ2-2
abundance: many
d_gene: TRBD2
v_gene: TRBV12-3/TRBV12-4
CDR3nt: TGTGCCAGCAGTTTAGCGCTCGGGTTAGGTAGCGGGAGTGGGAACACCGGGGAGCTGTTTTTT
CDR3aa: CASSLALGLGSGSGNTGELFF

j_gene: TRBJ2-1
abundance: few
d_gene: TRBD1
v_gene: TRBV7-3
CDR3nt: TGTGCCAGCAGTCTTTCACGGGACAGGGGCAACAATGAGCAGTTCTTC
CDR3aa: CASSLSRDRGNNEQFF

j_gene: TRBJ1-6
abundance: -
d_gene: -
v_gene: TRBV18
CDR3nt: TGTGCCAGCTCACCACTCGACGGGGGGGGCGGATCACCCCTCCACTTT
CDR3aa: CASSPLDGGGGSPLHF

j_gene: TRBJ2-3
abundance: many
d_gene: -
v_gene: TRBV7-2
CDR3nt: TGTGCCAGCAGCCTTTCCGGGACAAGCCCCACAGATACGCAGTATTTT
CDR3aa: CASSLSGTSPTDTQYF

j_gene: TRBJ2-2
abundance: few
d_gene: TRBD2
v_gene: TRBV30
CDR3nt: TGTGCCTCCCCGGGACTAGCGGGAGAAGGGAACACCGGGGAGCTGTTTTTT
CDR3aa: CASPGLAGEGNTGELFF

j_gene: TRBJ2-5
abundance: many
d_gene: TRBD1
v_gene: TRBV10-3
CDR3nt: TGTGCCATCAGTGACGCTACCGGGACAGGGACCCTTCAAGAGACCCAGTACTTC
CDR3aa: CAISDATGTGTLQETQYF

j_gene: TRBJ2-1
abundance: many
d_gene: TRBD2
v_gene: TRBV13
CDR3nt: TGTGCCAGCAGCGACCGGGACTACTTAAACAATGAGCAGTTCTTC
CDR3aa: CASSDRDYLNNEQFF

j_gene: TRBJ2-7
abundance: few
d_gene: TRBD1
v_gene: TRBV29-1
CDR3nt: TGCAGCGTTTCTTCCCGCGGACAGGCCTACGAGCAGTACTTC
CDR3aa: CSVSSRGQAYEQYF

j_gene: TRBJ2-5
abundance: many
d_gene: TRBD1
v_gene: TRBV18
CDR3nt: TGTGCCAGCTCACGGACAGGGATGTTTGAGACCCAGTACTTC
CDR3aa: CASSRTGMFETQYF

j_gene: TRBJ2-1
abundance: few
d_gene: TRBD2
v_gene: TRBV5-1
CDR3nt: TGCGCCAGCAGCCTAGGGACTAGCGGGGGGGATGAGCAGTTCTTC
CDR3aa: CASSLGTSGGDEQFF

j_gene: TRBJ1-4
abundance: -
d_gene: -
v_gene: TRBV4-1
CDR3nt: TGCGCCAGCAGCCAAGGGGTGATAAATGAAAAACTGTTTTTT
CDR3aa: CASSQGVINEKLFF

j_gene: TRBJ2-3
abundance: -
d_gene: -
v_gene: TRBV7-9
CDR3nt: TGTGCCAGCAGCTTAGCGCAAGATACGCAGTATTTT
CDR3aa: CASSLAQDTQYF

j_gene: TRBJ1-4
abundance: many
d_gene: TRBD1
v_gene: TRBV11-2
CDR3nt: TGTGCCAGCAGCTACCGACAGGGTGAAAAACTGTTTTTT
CDR3aa: CASSYRQGEKLFF